The following is a T cell receptor (beta chain) sequence with its context. What this receptor recognizes is not known. Base quality data are lacking; no much larger clone is found one base away. CDR1 and CDR2 were assigned from the germline V gene as SQVTM and ANQGSEA. Reading from cysteine to phenylalanine, the CDR3 counts 15 amino acids. CDR3 DNA only is kept here, 45 bases in frame from base 1. Trimmed from V: 8 bases; trimmed from J: 4 bases; junction bases lacking a gene match: 14. The sample comes from a study of OX40 agonist ivuxolimab in advanced cancers. At the level of the whole study: The costimulatory receptor OX40 (CD134) was targeted by ivuxolimab, a fully human IgG2 agonistic monoclonal antibody. Intravenous ivuxolimab was administered to patients every 2 weeks at six dose levels: 0.01, 0.1, 0.3, 1.5, 3 and 10 mg/kg. Of the roughly 50 dose-escalation patients, hepatocellular carcinoma was present in approximately 20, melanoma in about 15, renal cell carcinoma in 9 and head and neck cancer in 9. In the dose-escalation cohort, 65% to 90% of patients were male, and the mean age was approximately 55 years, with a range of about 23 to 90. Patients were allowed to have had prior anti-PD-1, anti-PD-L1 or anti-CTLA-4 therapy, and 40% of the dose-escalation patients had been treated with checkpoint inhibitors. Partial responses occurred in three dose-escalation patients, of whom one had hepatocellular carcinoma and two had cutaneous melanoma. The purpose of peripheral TCRbeta sequencing was to test whether ivuxolimab changed TCR sequence diversity and led to clonal T-cell expansion. The paper covers the monotherapy dose-escalation part of the phase I ivuxolimab trial, which included N of about 56 patients.

Genomic DNA was isolated from the sorted cells so that the TCRbeta CDR3 region could be sequenced. The immunoSEQ Assay was used for sequencing of TCRbeta CDR3 regions. Imported from immuneACCESS, the table was reduced by TCRdb to in-frame sequences with V and J called. These copies leave out some clones; in studies compared against another copy, an unresolved V gene accounts for under half, and the cause of the remainder is not known. For this sample there are roughly 93,000 clones; about 80% appear just once. The ten most abundant clones make up around 5.5% of the sample. Broader findings and caveats from the paper: Clonal expansion of both CD4+ and CD8+ blood T cells was observed from baseline to week 6 at doses 0.1 to 3.0 mg/kg. On average, CD8+ T cells showed more expanded clones than CD4+ T cells after ivuxolimab. Partial responders in the 0.1-3.0 mg/kg groups had among the lowest normalized peripheral clonal expansion, especially among CD8+ T cells. Low levels of normalized T-cell clonal expansion were also seen in some nonresponding patients. The antigen specificity of the peripheral T cells that underwent clonal expansion was not determined.

Patients with autoimmune disease history or receiving systemic immunosuppression were excluded from the trial. Peripheral blood for TCR sequencing was collected from all dose cohorts at baseline, on cycle 4 day 1, and on cycle 7 day 1. Samples came from an open-label, multicenter, first-in-human phase I dose-escalation trial of ivuxolimab. The trial enrolled adults with locally advanced or metastatic head and neck squamous cell, hepatocellular, melanoma or renal cell carcinoma. Before TCR sequencing, CD4+ and CD8+ T cells were separately sorted from peripheral blood. Sequenced here: CD4+ or CD8+ T cells sorted from blood, sampled in a trial of the OX40 agonist ivuxolimab. The rearranged chain carries TRBV29-1 and TRBJ1-3, and TRBD1 matches 7 of the central bases. The clonotype was recovered from an adult with an advanced solid tumor such as melanoma, head and neck, liver or kidney cancer. CDR3 sequence: CSISTGSIAGNTIYF. The nucleotides are TGCAGCATATCGACAGGGTCGATAGCCGGAAACACCATATATTTT.